These 19 T cell receptor beta chains were sequenced from one sample in a study of shared clonotypes between healthy human individuals. The data were produced by immunoSEQ multiplex PCR, yet TCRdb's version contains in-frame clones alone and is incomplete. The profile shows roughly 680,000 clones, just under 75% of them singletons. Sequenced input: memory CD4+ T cells sorted from blood. Subset of the sample: CD45RA-negative fraction. The receptors here all came from a woman in her twenties or thirties in good health.

The V call is TRBV28, the J call TRBJ2-7, with 8 positions matching TRBD2. Germline V gene data show CDR1 as MDHEN and CDR2 as SYDVKM. The CDR3 consists of 15 residues. J was trimmed by 3 bases and V by 5 bases; bases with no gene match: 9. CDR3 bases: TGTGCCAGCAGTCCCCGGGGGGGGGTTTACTACGAGCAGTACTTC. Translating gives CASSPRGGVYYEQYF.

This chain links TRBV4-2 with TRBJ1-3, with 8 bases lining up with TRBD1. J lost 0 bases, V lost 4 bases, and 2 bases had no gene match. CDR1 and CDR2 from the germline V gene are LGHNA and YNFKEQ. The CDR3 is 15 amino acids. The CDR3 DNA reads TGTGCCAGCAGCCCCGGACAGGGCTCTGGAAACACCATATATTTT. Amino acid sequence: CASSPGQGSGNTIYF.

This clone came up many times. The chain uses TRBV9 and TRBJ1-4, with 7 bases aligning to TRBD1. There are 14 residues in the CDR3. CDR1 SGDLS and CDR2 YYNGEE come from the germline V gene. V lost 3 bases, J lost 5 bases, and 4 bases stayed unmatched. CDR3 nucleotides: TGTGCCAGCAGCGGGGACAGCTTAAATGAAAAACTGTTTTTT. Amino acids: CASSGDSLNEKLFF.

The genes are TRBV19 and TRBJ2-1, with D perhaps matching TRBD1 or TRBD2 (5 bases each). The CDR3 covers 15 residues. Looked up from germline, CDR1 is LNHDA and CDR2 is SQIVND (reference sequence). V was pared by 5 bases and J by 0 bases, with 11 bases between. The CDR3 coding sequence is TGTGCCAGTAGTGAGACAGACTACTCCTACAATGAGCAGTTCTTC. Protein product: CASSETDYSYNEQFF.

The J gene is TRBJ2-1, the V gene TRBV4-1; 9 bases map to TRBD2. The junction had 3 bases not matched to a gene; V was cut back by 2 bases and J by 4 bases. The germline V gene has CDR1 MGHRA and CDR2 YSYEKL. The CDR3 spans 15 residues. This CDR3 is CASSQPTSGYNEQFF. For the CDR3, the DNA is TGCGCCAGCAGCCAACCGACTAGCGGTTACAATGAGCAGTTCTTC.

This clone was detected once. This chain uses TRBV28 with TRBJ1-1; D gene ambiguous. V lost 2 bases, J lost 10 bases, and 11 bases lay in between. The germline gives CDR1 MDHEN, CDR2 SYDVKM. The CDR3 is made up of 12 amino acids. The CDR3 loop is CASSLAQVGAFF. In DNA form, the CDR3 reads TGTGCCAGCAGTTTAGCCCAGGTTGGAGCTTTCTTT.

The V call is TRBV5-6, the J call TRBJ1-2, with TRBD1 as a possible D gene (6 bases). CDR1 and CDR2 (germline): SGHDT, YYEEEE. The CDR3 spans 14 residues. Trimming took off 7 bases at V and 5 bases at J, with 18 bases between the two ends. The CDR3 protein is CASYPQLRGYGYTF. The CDR3 bases are TGTGCCAGCTATCCGCAGCTAAGGGGGTATGGCTACACCTTC.

Turning to this clone: The junction departs from the called germline gene at one end, perhaps through a read error. This chain links TRBV6-1 with TRBJ2-3; D is possibly TRBD1 or TRBD2 (5 bases each). Germline V CDR1 and CDR2: MNHNS, SASEGT. CDR3 length equals 17 residues. CDR3 sequence: CAISESGLVGNTDTQYF. In nucleotides, the CDR3 is TGTGCCATCAGTGAGTCGGGGCTAGTGGGAAACACAGATACGCAGTATTTT.

This clone showed up many times. This chain joins TRBV5-6 and TRBJ2-5; perhaps TRBD2 as D (5 bases). Trimming stripped 4 bases from V and 11 bases from J, with 9 bases between. This CDR3 contains 10 residues. Germline V lookup: CDR1 SGHDT, CDR2 YYEEEE. In DNA form, the CDR3 reads TGTGCCAGCAGCGGGAGCACGCAGTACTTC. Protein product: CASSGSTQYF.

The chain links TRBV5-1 to TRBJ2-2, with TRBD1 matching 12 bases. This CDR3 is 20 amino acids long. The V gene's germline CDR1 is SGHRS and CDR2 YFSETQ. V trimming: 4 bases; J trimming: 4 bases; junction bases outside the gene matches: 17. The CDR3 DNA is TGCGCCAGCAGCGGCAGGGACAGGGGGCGCTTACTAGCGATCACCGGGGAGCTGTTTTTT. Encoded protein: CASSGRDRGRLLAITGELFF.

This clone is a singleton in its sample. The genes are TRBV5-1 and TRBJ2-5; TRBD1 might be the D (6 bases). The CDR3 has 14 amino acids. V shed 4 bases and J shed 2 bases, with 12 bases lying between them. Germline loops: CDR1 SGHRS, CDR2 YFSETQ. CDR3 amino acids: CASSLRTDQETQYF. CDR3 nucleotides: TGCGCCAGCAGCCTACGGACAGATCAAGAGACCCAGTACTTC.

The chain employs TRBV30 and TRBJ1-1, with D unresolved. V was pared by 1 base and J by 4 bases, with 7 bases between. Germline V gene data show CDR1 as GTSNPN and CDR2 as SVGIG (reference sequence). This CDR3 spans 12 amino acids. The CDR3 DNA follows: TGTGCCTGGAGTGGTGATGGCACTGAAGCTTTCTTT. Residues: CAWSGDGTEAFF.

The genes are TRBV2 and TRBJ1-5; D is perhaps TRBD1 (5 bases). This CDR3 contains 13 residues. Germline V gene sequence: CDR1 SNHLY, CDR2 FYNNEI. The ends were cut back, 6 bases at V and 6 bases at J, with 12 bases in the middle. As DNA, the CDR3 is TGTGCCAGCAGACAGGCGCTAAGTCAGCCCCAGCATTTT. As protein: CASRQALSQPQHF. The full variable domain, in which reference TRBV2 and TRBJ1-5 provide the parts outside the CDR3, is EPEVTQTPSHQVTQMGQEVILRCVPISNHLYFYWYRQILGQKVEFLVSFYNNEISEKSEIFDDQFSVERPDGSNFTLKIRSTKLEDSAMYFCASRQALSQPQHFGDGTRLSIL.

The chain combines TRBV7-6 with TRBJ2-2; D is unclear. V was pared by 5 bases and J by 6 bases, with 10 bases between. The length of the CDR3 is 13 residues. Per germline, CDR1 SGHVS and CDR2 FNYEAQ. The CDR3 region has the DNA TGTGCCAGCAGCCCCAACCTCCCCGGGGAGCTGTTTTTT. Translated: CASSPNLPGELFF.

This clone was recorded many times. This may stem from a read error, because a much larger clone lies one nucleotide away. The same CDR3 can be traced to other DNA sequences in this sample. The chain combines TRBV15 with TRBJ1-4, with 7 positions matching TRBD1. The CDR3 runs 14 residues. Germline CDR1 and CDR2: LNHNV and YYDKDF (reference sequence). Trimming took 1 base from V and 4 from J; bases not matched to a gene: 0. The CDR3 sequence: CATSRGQGNEKLFF. CDR3 in DNA: TGTGCCACCAGCAGAGGACAGGGTAATGAAAAACTGTTTTTT.

The chain recombines TRBV5-8 with TRBJ2-7, with D tentatively TRBD1 or TRBD2 (6 bases each). CDR3 length: 17 amino acids. Trimming took 4 bases from V and 4 from J, leaving 24 bases between them. The V gene's germline CDR1 is SGHTS and CDR2 YDEGEE. The CDR3 loop reads CASSVFRQEGSVYEQYF. The CDR3 DNA is TGTGCCAGCAGCGTGTTCCGACAGGAGGGGTCGGTATACGAGCAGTACTTC.

The table lists this clone with a few counts. Other DNA sequences of this sample code for an identical CDR3. This chain's CDR3 is CASSLQGLGYTF. Here the CDR3 DNA reads TGTGCCAGCAGTTTACAGGGGCTTGGCTACACCTTC. The chain has TRBV28 and TRBJ1-2, with a weak D call TRBD1 (6 bases). Germline V CDR1 and CDR2: MDHEN, SYDVKM. The CDR3 sequence is 12 residues long. Trimming shortened V by 2 bases and J by 7 bases, and 8 bases separated the two germline ends.

This clone appeared a few times. This chain connects TRBV2 to TRBJ1-5; D is unclear. There are 12 residues in the CDR3. CDR1 and CDR2 (germline): SNHLY, FYNNEI. With 4 bases removed from V and 3 bases from J, the gap between germline ends came to 4 bases. This chain's CDR3 is CASSGDNQPQHF. The CDR3 DNA is TGTGCCAGCAGTGGGGACAATCAGCCCCAGCATTTT.

In this sample, this clone turned up a few times. The chain joins TRBV10-1 to TRBJ2-1; the match to TRBD2 covers 10 bases. The V segment lost 0 bases and the J segment 10 bases; nucleotides outside the gene matches: 21. CDR3 length: 20 amino acids. Germline lookup yields CDR1 WNHNN and CDR2 SYGVQD (reference sequence). The CDR3 nucleotides read TGCGCCAGCAGTGAGTCGGAGGGGCTAGCGGGAGTCCTCGATTCCTGGGAGCAGTTCTTC. Its protein product is CASSESEGLAGVLDSWEQFF.